This T cell receptor (beta chain) was sequenced in a study of T-cell memory formation after mild COVID-19. Study-level information: Largely, TCR clusters stayed within a single donor. The study, taken as a whole, reports: Researchers could not confirm that second-wave clones peaking on day 37 targeted SARS-CoV-2. Pre-infection memory contained some responding clones, which suggested that cross-reactive memory had joined. Mainly in CM and EM were contracting CD4+ clones; CD8+ were in EMRA.

Germline CDR1 reads MNHEY; CDR2 reads SVGAGI. The CDR3 totals 15 residues. Trimming pared 2 bases from V and 2 bases from J, leaving 12 bases between. TCRdb fed the 5' RACE reads into MiXCR, producing one record per CDR3 protein. The sample gives under 150,000 distinct CDR3 sequences, 22% of which show up once; approximately 40% is in the top ten. This clonotype appeared a few times. Its antigen is not identified. Sequencing was done on a sample of PBMCs or a T cell subset sorted from them (not recorded which). The genes are TRBV6-5 and TRBJ1-2; D is unclear. The TCR originated in a man aged 18 to 29 who had mild COVID-19 (a few samples of this study predate the infection). Cell type and time point are not known. CDR3 bases: TGTGCCAGCAGTTACGTTTCTGGGTTCAACTATGGCTACACCTTC. Protein product: CASSYVSGFNYGYTF.